This T cell receptor beta chain was observed in a study of cytomegalovirus exposure and HLA in healthy donors. This clone was recorded once. Its antigen is unidentified. V was clipped by 1 base and J by 4 bases; unmatched bases: 12. Germline V CDR1 and CDR2: SGHTA, FQGNSA. The CDR3 runs to 17 residues. PCR employed 60 Vbeta and 13 Jbeta primers. Sequenced by immunoSEQ multiplex PCR; TCRdb stores in-frame clones only, minus some. The sample contains about 140,000 clones, roughly 80% of which appear only once. Whole-study findings and limits: Cytomegalovirus-associated TCR beta chains were listed, numbering 150 to 200. Within an earlier analysis, most TCR beta V segments proved productive either about 90% or about 30% of the time. It was reportedly the case that the classifier diagnosed cytomegalovirus status with high specificity and sensitivity. A later analysis linked a missense DCLRE1C variant to TCR beta V- and J-gene trimming.

The rearrangement uses TRBV7-2 and TRBJ1-2; TRBD1 aligns across 7 bases. The clonotype originates from a middle-aged man in good health and CMV-seropositive. The sample comprised PBMCs. The chain's CDR3 is CASSLDQPGQSVYGYTF. DNA of the CDR3: TGTGCCAGCAGCTTAGATCAGCCGGGACAGTCGGTCTATGGCTACACCTTC.